One sample yielded the 25 T cell receptor beta chains listed below, sequenced in a study of OX40 agonist ivuxolimab in advanced cancers. Some clones are missing from TCRdb's copy, which holds only in-frame ones; the method was immunoSEQ multiplex PCR. The table lists 50,000 to 70,000 clones, 84% of them singletons, with approximately 0.61% in the top ten. This material consisted of CD4+ or CD8+ T cells sorted from blood, taken in a trial of the OX40 agonist ivuxolimab. These receptors originate from an adult with an advanced solid tumor such as melanoma, head and neck, liver or kidney cancer.

V gene TRBV5-1 combines with J gene TRBJ2-2; TRBD2 matches 9 bases. The CDR3 sequence is 16 residues long. Germline-derived CDR1 and CDR2 are SGHRS and YFSETQ. V shed 2 bases and J 3 bases; nucleotides not matched to a gene: 5. The chain's CDR3 is CASSFAGGPDTGELFF. The CDR3 bases are TGCGCCAGCAGCTTTGCGGGAGGGCCCGACACCGGGGAGCTGTTTTTT.

This chain links TRBV7-9 with TRBJ2-5, with D maybe TRBD1 (6 bases). Between the trimmed V and J ends, which lost 2 bases and 9 bases, there was a span of 13 bases. Germline lookup yields CDR1 SEHNR and CDR2 FQNEAQ (reference sequence). The CDR3 is made up of 13 amino acids. This chain's CDR3 is CASSLLQGPAQYF. Here the CDR3 DNA reads TGTGCCAGCAGCTTATTACAGGGTCCGGCCCAGTACTTC.

The rearrangement joins TRBV5-4 to TRBJ2-1; 13 nucleotides align to TRBD2. This CDR3 region has 15 residues. Germline V CDR1 and CDR2: SGHNT, YYREEE (reference sequence). V gave up 0 bases and J gave up 7 bases; unmatched junction bases: 1. CDR3 sequence (DNA): TGTGCCAGCAGCTTGGTGGGACTAGCGGGGAATGAGCAGTTCTTC. It codes for CASSLVGLAGNEQFF. Based on the CDR3 plus reference TRBV5-4 and TRBJ2-1, the full variable domain is ETGVTQSPTHLIKTRGQQVTLRCSSQSGHNTVSWYQQALGQGPQFIFQYYREEENGRGNFPPRFSGLQFPNYSSELNVNALELDDSALYLCASSLVGLAGNEQFFGPGTRLTVL.

The rearrangement uses TRBV5-5 and TRBJ2-2; D tentatively fits TRBD1 or TRBD2 (5 bases each). The V and J ends lost 4 bases and 2 bases respectively, with 18 bases between them. The CDR3 extends over 17 amino acids. The V gene's germline CDR1 is SGHKS and CDR2 YYEKEE (reference sequence). The CDR3 loop reads CASSAAPGRGNTGELFF. The CDR3 DNA reads TGTGCCAGCAGCGCGGCTCCGGGACGGGGAAACACCGGGGAGCTGTTTTTT.

The rearrangement links TRBV6-1 to TRBJ1-4, with D perhaps TRBD1 (6 bases). CDR1 is MNHNS and CDR2 is SASEGT in the germline V gene. The CDR3 has 15 amino acids. The V and J ends lost 7 bases and 7 bases respectively, with 19 bases between them. The chain's CDR3 is CASKRTANMIEKLFF. CDR3 bases: TGTGCCAGCAAGCGGACAGCTAATATGATTGAAAAACTGTTTTTT.

The rearrangement uses TRBV7-3 and TRBJ2-1; D may be TRBD2 (6 bases). The CDR3 is made up of 14 amino acids. Per germline, CDR1 SGHTA and CDR2 FQGTGA. The germline V and J ends were trimmed by 5 bases and 5 bases, with 13 bases remaining between them. As DNA, the CDR3 is TGTGCCAGCAGCCCGACTAGATCGGACAATGAGCAGTTCTTC. Its translation: CASSPTRSDNEQFF.

This clone was observed a handful of times. In DNA, the CDR3 is TGTGCCAGCAGCTCCGGCCGGAATTCACCCCTCCACTTT. Translating gives CASSSGRNSPLHF. The chain couples TRBV7-8 to TRBJ1-6, with D unclear. Germline values: CDR1 SGHVS, CDR2 FQNEAQ. The germline V and J ends were trimmed by 4 bases and 7 bases, with 8 bases remaining between them. CDR3 length equals 13 residues.

The chain combines TRBV29-1 with TRBJ1-1; TRBD1 agrees at 9 bases. Germline trimming cut 2 bases from V and 4 bases from J; bases unmatched to any gene: 2. Germline V gene lookup returns CDR1 SQVTM and CDR2 ANQGSEA. The CDR3 consists of 13 residues. In DNA form, the CDR3 reads TGCAGCGTTGAAACAGGGGGCCGCACTGAAGCTTTCTTT. Protein sequence: CSVETGGRTEAFF.

This clone was detected once. The chain carries TRBV27 and TRBJ1-1; tentatively, D is TRBD1 (5 bases). Trimming removed 1 base from V and 5 bases from J, with 11 bases in between. Germline CDR1 MNHEY, CDR2 SMNVEV (reference sequence). This CDR3 has 14 residues. The CDR3 region has the DNA TGTGCCAGCAGTTTATATAGGGGAATTACTGAAGCTTTCTTT. Its translation: CASSLYRGITEAFF.

This clone was seen once. This chain joins TRBV4-3 and TRBJ1-4; 9 nucleotides match TRBD1. This CDR3 region has 17 residues. Unmatched junction bases numbered 7, after V lost 3 bases and J lost 2 bases. Germline V lookup: CDR1 LGHNA, CDR2 YSLEER. The CDR3 reads CASSHGQGRLTNEKLFF. The CDR3 bases are TGCGCCAGCAGCCATGGACAGGGGAGGTTGACTAATGAAAAACTGTTTTTT.

The genes are TRBV6-1 and TRBJ1-3; D not certain. The CDR3 has 14 amino acids. V lost 1 base and J 0 bases, leaving 4 bases between the germline ends. Germline V CDR1 and CDR2: MNHNS, SASEGT. CDR3 loop: CASSEGFSGNTIYF. As DNA, the CDR3 is TGTGCCAGCAGTGAAGGATTCTCTGGAAACACCATATATTTT.

This clone has just one count. V usage is TRBV19 and J usage is TRBJ2-7; 7 nucleotides match TRBD1. This CDR3 comprises 13 residues. Trimming took 3 bases from V and 3 from J; bases not matched to a gene: 2. Germline V gives CDR1 LNHDA, CDR2 SQIVND (reference sequence). The CDR3 DNA is TGTGCCAGTAGTATCGGGACAGTCTACGAGCAGTACTTC. It codes for CASSIGTVYEQYF.

The chain links TRBV7-8 to TRBJ2-1; 12 bases map to TRBD2. V shed 5 bases and J 5 bases; nucleotides not matched to a gene: 7. Germline V gene data show CDR1 as SGHVS and CDR2 as FQNEAQ. The CDR3 has 16 amino acids. The CDR3 region has the DNA TGTGCCAGCAGCAACACGAGACTAGCGGGAGACAATGAGCAGTTCTTC. Its translation is CASSNTRLAGDNEQFF.

In this sample, this clone turned up a few times. The chain couples TRBV27 to TRBJ2-3; TRBD2 agrees at 9 bases. This CDR3 has 16 residues. From germline, CDR1 is MNHEY and CDR2 SMNVEV (reference sequence). Trimming cost V 3 bases and J 1 base; bases outside gene matches: 5. The CDR3 here is CASSFSGGRRTDTQYF. The CDR3, as DNA: TGTGCCAGCAGTTTCAGCGGGGGGCGACGCACAGATACGCAGTATTTT.

The rearrangement links TRBV5-4 to TRBJ1-1, with D possibly matching TRBD1 (6 bases). Germline values: CDR1 SGHNT, CDR2 YYREEE (reference sequence). CDR3 length: 14 residues. V was clipped by 4 bases and J by 3 bases, with 13 bases between them. The CDR3 is CASSLGGRDTEAFF. The CDR3 DNA reads as TGTGCCAGCAGCCTGGGGGGCAGGGACACTGAAGCTTTCTTT.

This clone was detected only a few times. The chain recombines TRBV4-1 with TRBJ2-7; 7 positions match TRBD2. V dropped 3 bases and J dropped 3; count of bases not matched to a gene: 5. Germline lookup yields CDR1 MGHRA and CDR2 YSYEKL. This CDR3 is 14 amino acids long. CDR3 in amino acids: CASSQPAGSYEQYF. Written as DNA, the CDR3 is TGCGCCAGCAGCCAGCCAGCGGGGAGCTACGAGCAGTACTTC.

V is TRBV7-6 and J is TRBJ2-3, with 9 bases lining up with TRBD1. V lost 2 bases to trimming and J lost 6 bases; unmatched junction nucleotides: 12. The CDR3 totals 17 residues. CDR1 and CDR2 (germline): SGHVS, FNYEAQ. CDR3 amino acids: CASSLSIRRQGGDTQYF. For the CDR3, the DNA is TGTGCCAGCAGCTTATCGATCCGGCGACAGGGGGGGGATACGCAGTATTTT. Complete variable domain (other parts from reference TRBV7-6 and TRBJ2-3): GAGVSQSPRYKVTKRGQDVALRCDPISGHVSLYWYRQALGQGPEFLTYFNYEAQQDKSGLPNDRFSAERPEGSISTLTIQRTEQRDSAMYRCASSLSIRRQGGDTQYFGPGTRLTVL.

The V gene is TRBV6-5, the J gene TRBJ2-1; D perhaps matches TRBD2 (6 bases). The V end lost 4 bases, the J end lost 9 bases, and 16 bases lay between the germline ends. The germline CDR1 and CDR2 sequences are MNHEY and SVGAGI. The CDR3 contains 14 residues. DNA of the CDR3: TGTGCCAGCAGTTGGCGGGATGCCGGGGGTGAGCAGTTCTTC. Translated, it gives CASSWRDAGGEQFF.

CDR3 bases: TGTGCCAGCTCAGCATCCGGGGATCAGCCCCAGCATTTT. Residues: CASSASGDQPQHF. The chain carries TRBV18 and TRBJ1-5, with D unresolved. CDR1 and CDR2 (germline): KGHSH, LQKENI. The ends were cut back, 5 bases at V and 5 bases at J, with 10 bases in the middle. The CDR3 contains 13 residues. Using reference TRBV18 and TRBJ1-5 for the parts outside the CDR3, the full variable domain is NAGVMQNPRHLVRRRGQEARLRCSPMKGHSHVYWYRQLPEEGLKFMVYLQKENIIDESGMPKERFSAEFPKEGPSILRIQQVVRGDSAAYFCASSASGDQPQHFGDGTRLSIL.

J is TRBJ2-7 and V is TRBV2, with TRBD2 identical over 11 bases. CDR3 length equals 15 residues. Germline V gene sequence: CDR1 SNHLY, CDR2 FYNNEI. V trimming: 6 bases; J trimming: 3 bases; junction bases outside the gene matches: 7. CDR3 in amino acids: CASSALAGGYYEQYF. The CDR3 bases are TGTGCCAGCAGCGCATTAGCGGGAGGGTACTACGAGCAGTACTTC.

The rearrangement joins TRBV30 to TRBJ2-7, with TRBD2 matching 8 bases. The ends lost 0 bases at V and 5 bases at J; junction bases unmatched: 9. This CDR3 contains 15 residues. Germline assignment: CDR1 GTSNPN and CDR2 SVGIG (reference sequence). CDR3 amino acids: CAWSVQGGRPHEQYF. CDR3 nucleotide sequence: TGTGCCTGGAGTGTACAGGGCGGGAGGCCCCACGAGCAGTACTTC.

This sequence joins TRBV12-5 and TRBJ2-5; D gene unclear. Germline V gives CDR1 LGHNT, CDR2 FRNRAP. This CDR3 is built from 13 residues. V was pared by 1 base and J by 2 bases, with 5 bases between. CDR3 nucleotide sequence: TGTGCTAGTGGTTTGGACTATCAAGAGACCCAGTACTTC. Its translation: CASGLDYQETQYF. The full variable domain, completed using reference TRBV12-5 and TRBJ2-5, is DARVTQTPRHKVTEMGQEVTMRCQPILGHNTVFWYRQTMMQGLELLAYFRNRAPLDDSGMPKDRFSAEMPDATLATLKIQPSEPRDSAVYFCASGLDYQETQYFGPGTRLLVL.

The V and J genes are TRBV6-5 and TRBJ1-1; 8 bases map to TRBD1. The germline gives CDR1 MNHEY, CDR2 SVGAGI. The CDR3 extends over 12 amino acids. Losses at the gene ends were 8 bases for V and 1 base for J; bases not matched to a gene: 0. CDR3 sequence: CASDRGNTEAFF. Here the CDR3 DNA reads TGTGCCAGCGACAGGGGGAACACTGAAGCTTTCTTT.

The chain joins TRBV29-1 to TRBJ2-3, with a possible D match to TRBD1 (5 bases). This CDR3 is 14 amino acids long. Trimming pared 8 bases from V and 2 bases from J, leaving 17 bases between. The germline V gene has CDR1 SQVTM and CDR2 ANQGSEA. The CDR3 region has the DNA TGCAGCCACTATGGGGCAGAAAACACAGATACGCAGTATTTT. Amino acid sequence: CSHYGAENTDTQYF.

Worth noting for this clone: Other nucleotide sequences in the sample specify the same CDR3. CDR3 nucleotides: TGCGCCAGCAGCCCAGGGACCGGGGGTACTGAAGCTTTCTTT. It codes for CASSPGTGGTEAFF. This chain joins TRBV5-1 and TRBJ1-1; TRBD1 might be the D (5 bases). Germline assignment: CDR1 SGHRS and CDR2 YFSETQ. The CDR3 has 14 residues. Between the trimmed V and J ends, which lost 4 bases and 5 bases, there was a span of 15 bases. Full variable domain (missing parts from reference TRBV5-1 and TRBJ1-1): KAGVTQTPRYLIKTRGQQVTLSCSPISGHRSVSWYQQTPGQGLQFLFEYFSETQRNKGNFPGRFSGRQFSNSRSEMNVSTLELGDSALYLCASSPGTGGTEAFFGQGTRLTVV.